The source of this T cell receptor (beta chain) is a study of T cells in Graves' hyperthyroidism and ophthalmopathy. About the study: Any treatment followed the collection of peripheral blood at initial diagnosis. Study-wide points: A model of 13 V-J features distinguished ophthalmopathy from stable hyperthyroidism. Appearing also in blood were most of the thyroid clonotypes expanded above 0.001.

The source material, RNA transcripts, was used to amplify TCR beta CDR3 regions. When the TCR CDR3 underwent first-round RT-PCR, the HTBI primer set was used. TCRdb passed the multiplex PCR reads through MiXCR, listing each CDR3 protein once. This table has about half a million distinct CDR3 sequences, roughly a quarter appearing once. Cells are PBMCs isolated from roughly 10 ml of fresh blood. In germline, CDR1 is SEHNR, CDR2 FQNEAQ (reference sequence). The CDR3 contains 12 residues. Trimming took 1 base from V and 13 from J; bases not matched to a gene: 5. This clonotype occurred many times. The antigen is unknown.

The clonotype was recovered from a woman aged 25-40 years with Graves' ophthalmopathy. Source material: blood. This chain connects TRBV7-9 to TRBJ2-7; 9 bases align to TRBD1. CDR3 coding DNA: TGTGCCAGCAGCTTAGACAGGGGGCATGTTTACTTC. Translation gives CASSLDRGHVYF.